This TCR beta chain is from a study of shared clonotypes between healthy human individuals. V lost 5 bases and J lost 2, with 15 bases in between. Germline V CDR1 and CDR2: MGHRA, YSYEKL. The CDR3 has 15 amino acids. Negatively enriched CD4+ T cells were divided by CD45RA into naive and memory. Method: immunoSEQ multiplex PCR; TCRdb's copy keeps in-frame clones and lacks some. The sample carries approximately 530,000 clones, 90% to 97% recorded once. About this clone itself: Antigen specificity is unknown.

Regarding the study as a whole: Memory subsets had estimated richness that was generally smaller than that of naive subsets.

The TCR sequence derives from a woman in her twenties or thirties in good health. Sequenced: naive CD4+ T cells sorted from blood. The subset is: CD45RA+ positively selected. The gene calls are TRBV4-1 and TRBJ1-1, with no clear D. CDR3 sequence: CASSYPTTSNTEAFF. Here the CDR3 DNA reads TGCGCCAGCAGCTATCCGACCACGTCTAACACTGAAGCTTTCTTT.